This TCR beta chain was recorded in a study of shared clonotypes between healthy human individuals. Background on the study: Each donor's CD8 memory used one plate, CD8 naive two, each CD4 subset three. Study-level points and caveats: Shared across several donors were around 5% of the naive CD4 clonotypes. The small donor group covered limited genetic and exposure diversity.

With V trimmed by 6 bases and J by 4 bases, 8 bases remained unmatched. Germline CDR1 and CDR2: SSHAT and FNYEAQ (reference sequence). The CDR3 extends over 14 amino acids. Remarks on this clone: Antigen unknown.

Profiled with immunoSEQ multiplex PCR; TCRdb holds only in-frame clones, not every one. The repertoire consists of under 850,000 clones, with over 60% occurring once and the leading ten covering under 2%. Sequencing was carried out using memory CD4+ T cells sorted from blood. Specified subset: CD45RA-negative fraction. The clonotype comes from a woman between 25 and 40 years old in good health. This chain links TRBV7-7 with TRBJ2-5, with TRBD1 matching over 7 bases. The CDR3 loop reads CASSPGTVSETQYF. In nucleotides, the CDR3 is TGTGCCAGCAGTCCCGGGACAGTCTCAGAGACCCAGTACTTC.